The T cell receptor (beta chain) described here comes from a study of T-cell reconstitution after alpha-beta-depleted transplantation in children. The study, taken as a whole, reports: Several hundred expanded graft clones reportedly gave rise to the alpha-beta T cells present about two months after transplant. Newly generated T cells supplied most T-cell counts and diversity one year post-transplant.

A TCRbeta library incorporating unique molecular identifiers was prepared. TCRdb processed the PCR reads anew with MiXCR; each CDR3 protein has one entry. The sample records fewer than 1 million distinct CDR3 sequences, roughly 15% being singletons. This CDR3 region has 12 residues. Looked up from germline, CDR1 is MNHNY and CDR2 is SVGAGI (reference sequence). V lost 6 bases, J lost 10 bases, and 5 bases stayed unmatched. This clonotype occurred many times. Its specificity is not known. The receptor was derived from a male patient younger than 18 who had a stem cell transplant for acute lymphoblastic leukemia, so the T cells may come from the graft donor. The rearrangement joins TRBV6-6 to TRBJ2-1, with 8 bases lining up with TRBD1. The specimen was PBMCs, mostly from graft donor cells, collected 360 days after TCRalphabeta/CD19-depleted stem cell transplant. CDR3: CASRRTGPEQFF. The CDR3 DNA follows: TGTGCCAGCAGGCGGACAGGGCCCGAGCAGTTCTTC.